Below are 19 T cell receptor beta chains sequenced from a single sample in a study of OX40 agonist ivuxolimab in advanced cancers. Sequenced by immunoSEQ multiplex PCR; TCRdb stores in-frame clones only, minus some. Among about 73,000 clones listed, around 89% were seen once. The sample consisted of CD4+ or CD8+ T cells sorted from blood, taken in a trial of the OX40 agonist ivuxolimab. The origin of the receptors is an adult with an advanced solid tumor such as melanoma, head and neck, liver or kidney cancer.

The rearrangement links TRBV6-6 to TRBJ2-1; TRBD2 aligns across 8 bases. The CDR3 contains 14 residues. Germline V gene lookup returns CDR1 MNHNY and CDR2 SVGAGI (reference sequence). The V and J ends lost 2 bases and 9 bases, in that order; junction bases with no gene match: 6. CDR3 nucleotides: TGTGCCAGCAGTTACAACGGGGGGGGCGGTGAGCAGTTCTTC. Protein: CASSYNGGGGEQFF.

The rearrangement uses TRBV10-3 and TRBJ2-5; 10 nucleotides line up with TRBD2. The CDR3 totals 15 residues. CDR1 and CDR2 from the germline V gene are ENHRY and SYGVKD. After removal of 4 bases from V and 4 bases from J, the junction contained 6 bases not matched to a gene. CDR3 in DNA: TGTGCCATCAGTGGGACTAGCGGAGCTGGAGAGACCCAGTACTTC. It is translated as CAISGTSGAGETQYF.

This clone was seen a single time. The CDR3 bases are TGTGCCAGCAGTTTAATGCAGGGATGGATAGGAAAACTGTTTTTT. Its protein product is CASSLMQGWIGKLFF. The V call is TRBV28, the J call TRBJ1-4; tentatively, D is TRBD1 (5 bases). Germline CDR1 is MDHEN and CDR2 is SYDVKM. The CDR3 totals 15 residues. V gave up 2 bases and J gave up 10 bases, with 17 bases separating them.

The chain joins TRBV7-3 to TRBJ2-1; 9 positions agree with TRBD2. The CDR3 consists of 17 residues. Unmatched junction bases numbered 9, after V lost 3 bases and J lost 3 bases. Germline loops: CDR1 SGHTA, CDR2 FQGTGA. CDR3 sequence: CASSFLPQTSGYNEQFF. The CDR3 DNA reads TGTGCCAGCAGCTTTCTTCCCCAGACTAGCGGCTACAATGAGCAGTTCTTC.

This chain joins TRBV23-1 and TRBJ2-5; D possibly uses TRBD1 or TRBD2 (5 bases each). TRBV23-1 is reported as an ORF; its role is uncertain. This CDR3 is built from 14 residues. V was cut by 11 bases and J by 2 bases, with 18 bases left in between. The CDR3 reads CAPSPTGQQETQYF. CDR3 in DNA: TGCGCCCCCAGTCCGACGGGGCAACAAGAGACCCAGTACTTC.

The rearrangement uses TRBV29-1 and TRBJ1-1; 8 bases are a match to TRBD1. J lost 1 base, V lost 7 bases, and 5 bases had no gene match. This CDR3 is built from 13 residues. The germline V gene encodes CDR1 SQVTM and CDR2 ANQGSEA. In DNA, the CDR3 is TGCAGCGCTAGGACAGGGAGGAACACTGAAGCTTTCTTT. It translates to CSARTGRNTEAFF.

V usage is TRBV30 and J usage is TRBJ1-2; TRBD1 aligns across 7 bases. V was clipped by 5 bases and J by 7 bases; unmatched bases: 1. CDR3 size: 10 residues. From germline, CDR1 is GTSNPN and CDR2 SVGIG (reference sequence). The CDR3 reads CAWEGAGYTF. The CDR3 DNA is TGTGCCTGGGAGGGGGCTGGCTACACCTTC.

The chain links TRBV4-1 to TRBJ2-1; 9 positions agree with TRBD2. CDR1 and CDR2 (germline): MGHRA, YSYEKL. Trimming removed 4 bases from V and 0 bases from J; junction bases left unmatched: 7. The CDR3 has 17 residues. The CDR3 DNA follows: TGCGCCAGCAGCCTTGGGACTAGCTGGAGCTCCTACAATGAGCAGTTCTTC. As protein: CASSLGTSWSSYNEQFF.

The chain uses TRBV7-9 and TRBJ1-3; D gene uncertain. This CDR3 region has 13 residues. CDR1 is SEHNR, CDR2 FQNEAQ, per germline (reference sequence). V was trimmed by 1 base and J by 4 bases, leaving 5 bases between them. This CDR3 reads CASSLVGGNTIYF. The DNA for the CDR3 is TGTGCCAGCAGCTTAGTCGGGGGAAACACCATATATTTT.

This rearrangement joins TRBV27 to TRBJ1-1; D perhaps matches TRBD1 (6 bases). Germline loops: CDR1 MNHEY, CDR2 SMNVEV (reference sequence). This CDR3 has 13 amino acids. V was clipped by 4 bases and J by 6 bases, with 12 bases between them. The CDR3 loop is CASSCRGCSEAFF. In nucleotides, the CDR3 is TGTGCCAGCAGTTGCAGGGGATGCTCTGAAGCTTTCTTT.

Turning to this clone: At one end the junction does not follow the germline gene, possibly because of a read error. This chain connects TRBV6-6 to TRBJ1-5, with D possibly matching TRBD1 (6 bases). This CDR3 has 15 residues. CDR1 is MNHNY and CDR2 is SVGAGI in the germline V gene (reference sequence). Here the CDR3 DNA reads TGTGCCAGCAGTGACTCCGGGACAAACCATCAGCCCCAGCATTTT. Translation: CASSDSGTNHQPQHF.

V usage is TRBV7-8 and J usage is TRBJ2-3, with TRBD2 matching 12 bases. Germline values: CDR1 SGHVS, CDR2 FQNEAQ. This CDR3 comprises 16 residues. Trimming removed 5 bases from V and 12 bases from J; junction bases left unmatched: 15. CDR3 region: CASSRTGTSGSKAQYF. The CDR3 DNA is TGTGCCAGCAGCCGGACCGGGACTAGCGGGTCTAAGGCACAGTATTTT.

The chain uses TRBV11-3 and TRBJ2-1; 10 nucleotides align to TRBD2. Germline V CDR1 and CDR2: SGHNT, YENEEA. J lost 8 bases, V lost 8 bases, and 6 bases had no gene match. This CDR3 contains 13 residues. CDR3 region: CASASGGLYEQFF. The DNA for the CDR3 is TGTGCCAGCGCTAGCGGGGGCCTATATGAGCAGTTCTTC.

This chain uses TRBV6-1 with TRBJ2-7, with 7 bases aligning to TRBD1. V trimming: 2 bases; J trimming: 3 bases; junction bases outside the gene matches: 4. Germline lookup yields CDR1 MNHNS and CDR2 SASEGT. This CDR3 is built from 14 residues. CDR3 region: CASSEKGGFYEQYF. The CDR3 DNA sequence: TGTGCCAGCAGTGAAAAAGGGGGCTTCTACGAGCAGTACTTC.

This clone was detected only a few times. The rearrangement links TRBV4-2 to TRBJ2-5, with D perhaps matching TRBD2 (6 bases). Trimming took 1 base from V and 5 from J, leaving 14 bases between them. Germline V gene data show CDR1 as LGHNA and CDR2 as YNFKEQ. The CDR3 contains 15 residues. The CDR3 protein is CASSQVLATGETQYF. The CDR3 nucleotides are TGTGCCAGCAGCCAAGTTCTAGCGACGGGGGAGACCCAGTACTTC.

This chain joins TRBV6-5 and TRBJ1-1, with 9 bases aligning to TRBD1. The germline CDR1 and CDR2 sequences are MNHEY and SVGAGI. After removal of 6 bases from V and 3 bases from J, the junction contained 2 bases not matched to a gene. This CDR3 is 13 amino acids long. The CDR3 is CASSGQGYTEAFF. In DNA, the CDR3 is TGTGCCAGCAGCGGACAGGGGTACACTGAAGCTTTCTTT.

This chain joins TRBV29-1 and TRBJ2-3, with D possibly being TRBD1 or TRBD2 (6 bases each). The CDR3 spans 11 residues. Germline CDR1 is SQVTM and CDR2 is ANQGSEA. The V gene lost 7 bases and the J gene lost 6 bases, with 11 bases spanning the gap. This CDR3 is CSAQGGDTQYF. In DNA, the CDR3 is TGCAGCGCCCAAGGGGGGGATACGCAGTATTTT.

CDR3 residues: CASGWTGFYGYTF. Written as DNA, the CDR3 is TGTGCTAGTGGCTGGACAGGATTCTATGGCTACACCTTC. The rearrangement joins TRBV12-5 to TRBJ1-2; 7 bases match TRBD1. Trimming took 6 bases from V and 4 from J; bases not matched to a gene: 5. The length of the CDR3 is 13 residues. Germline CDR1 reads LGHNT; CDR2 reads FRNRAP.

The V and J genes are TRBV10-2 and TRBJ2-5, with 9 positions matching TRBD2. V trimming: 6 bases; J trimming: 3 bases; junction bases outside the gene matches: 5. This CDR3 is built from 14 residues. Per the germline V gene, CDR1 is WSHSY and CDR2 is SAAADI. For the CDR3, the DNA is TGCGCCAGCAGAGGACTAGCGCGAGAAGAGACCCAGTACTTC. It yields the protein CASRGLAREETQYF.